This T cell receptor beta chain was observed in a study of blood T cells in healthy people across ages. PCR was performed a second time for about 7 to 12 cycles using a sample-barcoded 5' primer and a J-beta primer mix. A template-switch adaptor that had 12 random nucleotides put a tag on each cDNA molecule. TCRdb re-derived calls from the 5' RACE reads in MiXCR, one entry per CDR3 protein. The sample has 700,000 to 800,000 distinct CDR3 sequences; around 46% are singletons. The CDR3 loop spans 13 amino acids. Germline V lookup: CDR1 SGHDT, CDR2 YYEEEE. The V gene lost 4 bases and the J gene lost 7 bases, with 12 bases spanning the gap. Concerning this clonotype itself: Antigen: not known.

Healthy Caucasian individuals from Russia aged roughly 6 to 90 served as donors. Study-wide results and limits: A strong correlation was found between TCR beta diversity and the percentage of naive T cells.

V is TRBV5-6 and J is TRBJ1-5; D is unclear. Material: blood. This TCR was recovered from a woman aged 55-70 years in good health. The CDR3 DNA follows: TGTGCCAGCAGCGTGGCAGGAGACCAGCCCCAGCATTTT. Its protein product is CASSVAGDQPQHF.